This T cell receptor (beta chain) was sequenced in a study of shared clonotypes between healthy human individuals. The table came from immunoSEQ multiplex PCR; TCRdb's copy has only in-frame clones and leaves some out. The sample holds about 680,000 clones, 60% to 75% seen once. Germline values: CDR1 MDHEN, CDR2 SYDVKM. Trimming removed 3 bases from V and 6 bases from J, with 12 bases in between. This CDR3 is built from 14 residues. This TCR came from a young woman in good health. The chain combines TRBV28 with TRBJ1-5; possible D gene TRBD1, 6 bases. The sample taken for sequencing was memory CD4+ T cells sorted from blood. Regarding subset: CD45RA-negative fraction. CDR3 DNA: TGTGCCAGCAGTTTGGGGGGCTCGGGTCAGCCCCAGCATTTT. It yields the protein CASSLGGSGQPQHF. The full variable domain, rest sourced from reference TRBV28 and TRBJ1-5, is DVKVTQSSRYLVKRTGEKVFLECVQDMDHENMFWYRQDPGLGLRLIYFSYDVKMKEKGDIPEGYSVSREKKERFSLILESASTNQTSMYLCASSLGGSGQPQHFGDGTRLSIL.